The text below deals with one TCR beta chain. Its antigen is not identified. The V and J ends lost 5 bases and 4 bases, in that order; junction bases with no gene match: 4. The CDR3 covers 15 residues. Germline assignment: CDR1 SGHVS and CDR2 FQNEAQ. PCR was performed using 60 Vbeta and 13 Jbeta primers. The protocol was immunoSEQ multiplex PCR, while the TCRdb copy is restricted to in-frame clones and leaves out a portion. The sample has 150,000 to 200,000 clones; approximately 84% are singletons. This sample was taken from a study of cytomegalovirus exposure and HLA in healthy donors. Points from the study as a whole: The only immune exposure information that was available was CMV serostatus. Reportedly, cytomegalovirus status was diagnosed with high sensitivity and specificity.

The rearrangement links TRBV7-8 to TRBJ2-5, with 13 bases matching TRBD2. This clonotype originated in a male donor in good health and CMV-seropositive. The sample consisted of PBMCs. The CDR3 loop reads CASSARLAGGETQYF. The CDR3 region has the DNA TGTGCCAGCAGCGCACGACTAGCGGGAGGAGAGACCCAGTACTTC.